This T cell receptor (beta chain) stems from a study of shared T cell receptors in the human thymus. The CDR3 length is 16 residues. Per the germline V gene, CDR1 is MNHNY and CDR2 is SVGAGI (reference sequence). Trimming stripped 1 base from V and 0 bases from J, with 11 bases between. Libraries were prepared by immunoSEQ multiplex PCR; TCRdb keeps only in-frame clonotypes and omits some of them. The sample shows about 380,000 clones, more than 85% of them seen only once. The sequencing input was thymocytes. The origin of this receptor is a human donor. The chain employs TRBV6-6 and TRBJ2-3; the D gene is possibly TRBD2 (5 bases). This CDR3 is CASSYLLGASTDTQYF. In nucleotides, the CDR3 is TGTGCCAGCAGTTACTTATTGGGAGCTAGCACAGATACGCAGTATTTT.